The T cell receptor beta chain under discussion was sequenced for a study of Siglec-9 on CD8 T cells in melanoma. Relative to its sample, this clone is medium-sized. V gave up 4 bases and J gave up 6 bases; unmatched junction bases: 19. CDR3 length equals 17 residues. CDR1 SGHRS and CDR2 YFSETQ come from the germline V gene. Clones were sequenced by immunoSEQ multiplex PCR, and TCRdb holds only the in-frame ones, with some missing. The table shows over 30,000 clones, with about 80% occurring only once. V usage is TRBV5-1 and J usage is TRBJ2-7; 7 bases are a match to TRBD2. Sequencing was done on a sample of Siglec-9- CD8+ T cells sorted from blood. The TCR was taken from a human donor in good health. CDR3 DNA: TGCGCCAGCAGCCCTCGGCCCACGGGGGGATCAGCCGGCGAGCAGTACTTC. It codes for CASSPRPTGGSAGEQYF.